Shown below are 15 T cell receptor beta chains from a single sample sequenced in a study of tumor T cells in aggressive B-cell lymphoma. Assay used: immunoSEQ multiplex PCR; TCRdb lists only in-frame clones, some missing. The sample has about 11,000 clones; 85% to 95% are singletons. Sequencing used tumor tissue. The source of these receptors is an adult with diffuse large B cell lymphoma.

This clone was observed once. This chain links TRBV2 with TRBJ2-2; D is perhaps TRBD2 (6 bases). The CDR3 runs 19 residues. Germline V gene lookup returns CDR1 SNHLY and CDR2 FYNNEI. V gave up 4 bases and J gave up 0 bases, with 21 bases separating them. The CDR3 reads CASSVPASRRGTNTGELFF. The CDR3 nucleotides are TGTGCCAGCAGTGTTCCGGCTAGCCGGAGGGGAACGAACACCGGGGAGCTGTTTTTT.

The chain couples TRBV28 to TRBJ2-7; 10 bases are shared with TRBD2. CDR3 length: 15 amino acids. CDR1 MDHEN and CDR2 SYDVKM come from the germline V gene. V shed 3 bases and J 5 bases; nucleotides not matched to a gene: 7. CDR3 sequence: CASSLPSSGRHEQYF. For the CDR3, the DNA is TGTGCCAGCAGTTTGCCGTCTAGCGGGAGACACGAGCAGTACTTC.

The V gene is TRBV5-1, the J gene TRBJ2-1; perhaps TRBD2 as D (5 bases). V dropped 1 base and J dropped 0 bases, with 5 bases sitting between them. This CDR3 is built from 14 residues. Germline assignment: CDR1 SGHRS and CDR2 YFSETQ. In DNA, the CDR3 is TGCGCCAGCAGCTTGACTAGCTCCTACAATGAGCAGTTCTTC. Residues: CASSLTSSYNEQFF.

This chain joins TRBV5-5 and TRBJ2-5; a possible D gene is TRBD1 (6 bases). Germline values: CDR1 SGHKS, CDR2 YYEKEE (reference sequence). The germline V and J ends were trimmed by 6 bases and 4 bases, with 19 bases remaining between them. The CDR3 extends over 15 amino acids. The CDR3 DNA reads as TGTGCCAGCATTGGGGGCAAGGGTGAGAGAGAGACCCAGTACTTC. This encodes CASIGGKGERETQYF.

This chain uses TRBV5-1 with TRBJ2-4, with 11 bases matching TRBD1. The CDR3 runs 19 residues. J was trimmed by 0 bases and V by 0 bases; bases with no gene match: 8. Germline-derived CDR1 and CDR2 are SGHRS and YFSETQ. The DNA of the CDR3 is TGCGCCAGCAGCTTGGCCGGGACAGGGGGGGGGCAAGCCAAAAACATTCAGTACTTC. Translation: CASSLAGTGGGQAKNIQYF.

This chain connects TRBV6-1 to TRBJ2-6; tentatively, D is TRBD1 (6 bases). The CDR3 extends over 15 amino acids. The germline V gene has CDR1 MNHNS and CDR2 SASEGT. Trimming cost V 3 bases and J 1 base, with 7 bases left between them. The DNA for the CDR3 is TGTGCCAGCAGTGAGCAGGGGTCTGGGGCCAACGTCCTGACTTTC. Residues: CASSEQGSGANVLTF.

The V gene is TRBV9, the J gene TRBJ2-3; TRBD2 is a possible D gene (5 bases). This CDR3 comprises 16 residues. CDR1 and CDR2 from the germline V gene are SGDLS and YYNGEE. Between the trimmed V and J ends, which lost 0 bases and 4 bases, there was a span of 15 bases. CDR3: CASSVEGGRASDTQYF. DNA of the CDR3: TGTGCCAGCAGCGTAGAGGGTGGGAGAGCGTCAGATACGCAGTATTTT.

In DNA, the CDR3 is TGTGCCATCCGGGAAGGCTTTGGGTACACTGAAGCTTTCTTT. As protein: CAIREGFGYTEAFF. The chain joins TRBV10-3 to TRBJ1-1, with D uncertain. V lost 8 bases and J 3 bases, leaving 16 bases between the germline ends. The CDR3 runs 14 residues. Germline V gene data show CDR1 as ENHRY and CDR2 as SYGVKD.

This chain connects TRBV30 to TRBJ1-2; tentative D call: TRBD1 (5 bases). Trimming cost V 3 bases and J 4 bases, with 9 bases left between them. CDR1 is GTSNPN and CDR2 is SVGIG in the germline V gene (reference sequence). The CDR3 spans 12 residues. This CDR3 is CAWSATGYGYTF. The CDR3 nucleotides are TGTGCCTGGAGCGCCACAGGCTATGGCTACACCTTC.

The genes are TRBV6-5 and TRBJ2-1; 12 bases map to TRBD2. Germline V gene lookup returns CDR1 MNHEY and CDR2 SVGAGI. Trimming at V came to 2 bases and at J to 13 bases, leaving 6 bases not matched to a gene. This CDR3 region has 14 residues. This CDR3 is CASSYGLAGGPQFF. The CDR3 nucleotides read TGTGCCAGCAGTTACGGGCTAGCGGGGGGGCCCCAGTTCTTC.

This clone is deemed large. This rearrangement joins TRBV11-3 to TRBJ2-3, with TRBD1 matching over 9 bases. The CDR3 sequence is 16 residues long. The ends lost 6 bases at V and 0 bases at J; junction bases unmatched: 7. The V gene's germline CDR1 is SGHNT and CDR2 YENEEA. The CDR3 region is CASSWDRDPSTDTQYF. Written as DNA, the CDR3 is TGTGCCAGCAGTTGGGACAGGGACCCGAGCACAGATACGCAGTATTTT.

The chain carries TRBV18 and TRBJ2-1; 8 nucleotides align to TRBD2. There are 15 residues in the CDR3. J gave up 7 bases and V 3 bases, and 8 bases lay outside the gene matches. The germline V gene encodes CDR1 KGHSH and CDR2 LQKENI. The CDR3 DNA is TGTGCCAGCTCACCGCGACTAGCGAGGGAGAATGAGCAGTTCTTC. Translation gives CASSPRLARENEQFF.

The chain joins TRBV6-5 to TRBJ2-5; TRBD2 is a possible D gene (5 bases). Germline CDR1 reads MNHEY; CDR2 reads SVGAGI. V was clipped by 0 bases and J by 3 bases, with 8 bases between them. The CDR3 has 14 residues. CDR3 nucleotide sequence: TGTGCCAGCAGTTACTCGACCGGGGAAGAGACCCAGTACTTC. Translation gives CASSYSTGEETQYF.

This clone showed up just a few times. CDR3 sequence reads: CASKLAGANEKLFF. In nucleotides, the CDR3 is TGTGCCAGTAAGTTGGCAGGGGCGAATGAAAAACTGTTTTTT. The chain couples TRBV19 to TRBJ1-4; D perhaps matches TRBD1 (6 bases). The CDR3 runs to 14 residues. Germline CDR1 is LNHDA and CDR2 is SQIVND (reference sequence). Deletions cut 7 bases from V and 5 bases from J, with 14 bases between.

The sample holds one count of this clone. The chain links TRBV5-1 to TRBJ2-2; 7 nucleotides align to TRBD2. The CDR3 is 14 residues long. J gave up 6 bases and V 2 bases, and 4 bases lay outside the gene matches. Germline CDR1 SGHRS, CDR2 YFSETQ. The CDR3 nucleotides read TGCGCCAGCAGCTTTTCAACTAGCGCCGGGGAGCTGTTTTTT. Residues: CASSFSTSAGELFF.